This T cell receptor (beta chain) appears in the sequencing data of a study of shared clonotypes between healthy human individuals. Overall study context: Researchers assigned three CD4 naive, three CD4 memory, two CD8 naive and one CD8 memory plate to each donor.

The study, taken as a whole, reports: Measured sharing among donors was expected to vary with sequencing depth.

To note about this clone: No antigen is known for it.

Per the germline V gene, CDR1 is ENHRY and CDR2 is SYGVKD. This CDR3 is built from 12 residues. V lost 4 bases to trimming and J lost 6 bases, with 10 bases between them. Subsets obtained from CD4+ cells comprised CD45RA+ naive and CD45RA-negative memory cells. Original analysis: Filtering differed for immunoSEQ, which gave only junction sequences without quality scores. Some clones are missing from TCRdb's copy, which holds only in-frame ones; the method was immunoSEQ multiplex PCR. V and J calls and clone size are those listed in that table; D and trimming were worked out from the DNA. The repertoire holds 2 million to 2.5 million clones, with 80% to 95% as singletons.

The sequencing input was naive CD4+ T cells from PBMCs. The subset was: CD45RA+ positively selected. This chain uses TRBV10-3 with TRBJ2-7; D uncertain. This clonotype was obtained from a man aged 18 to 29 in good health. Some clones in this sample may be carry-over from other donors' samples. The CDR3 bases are TGTGCCATCAGTGGGCAATCCCTCGAGCAGTACTTC. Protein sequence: CAISGQSLEQYF.